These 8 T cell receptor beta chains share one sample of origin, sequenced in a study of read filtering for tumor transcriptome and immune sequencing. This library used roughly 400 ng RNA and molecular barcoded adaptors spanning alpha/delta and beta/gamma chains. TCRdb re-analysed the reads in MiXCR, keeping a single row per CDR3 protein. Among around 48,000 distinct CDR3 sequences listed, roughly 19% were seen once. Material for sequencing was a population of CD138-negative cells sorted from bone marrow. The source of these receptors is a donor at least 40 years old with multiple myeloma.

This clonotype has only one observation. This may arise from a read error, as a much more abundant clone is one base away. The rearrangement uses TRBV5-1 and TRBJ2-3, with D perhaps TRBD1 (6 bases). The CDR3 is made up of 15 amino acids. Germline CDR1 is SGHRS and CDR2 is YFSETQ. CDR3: CASSLAGQSTVTQYF. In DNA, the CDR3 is TGCGCCAGCAGCTTGGCCGGACAGAGCACAGTTACGCAGTATTTT. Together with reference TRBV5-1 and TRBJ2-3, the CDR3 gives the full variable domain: KAGVTQTPRYLIKTRGQQVTLSCSPISGHRSVSWYQQTPGQGLQFLFEYFSETQRNKGNFPGRFSGRQFSNSRSEMNVSTLELGDSALYLCASSLAGQSTVTQYFGPGTRLTVL.

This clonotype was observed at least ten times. Here the CDR3 DNA reads TGTGCCAGCAGCCAAACGGGACAGATCTCTGGGGCCAACGTCCTGACTTTC. Translation gives CASSQTGQISGANVLTF. The chain is built from TRBV3-1 and TRBJ2-6, with 7 bases lining up with TRBD1. J was trimmed by 0 bases and V by 2 bases; bases with no gene match: 4. Germline-derived CDR1 and CDR2 are LGHDT and YNNKEL (reference sequence). CDR3 size: 17 residues.

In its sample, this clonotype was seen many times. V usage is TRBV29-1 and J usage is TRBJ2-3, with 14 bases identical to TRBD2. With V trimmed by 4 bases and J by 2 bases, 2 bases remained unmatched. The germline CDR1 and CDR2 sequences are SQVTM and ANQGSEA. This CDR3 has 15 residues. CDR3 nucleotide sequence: TGCAGCGTTGTGGGACTAGCGGGAGCCACAGATACGCAGTATTTT. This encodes CSVVGLAGATDTQYF.

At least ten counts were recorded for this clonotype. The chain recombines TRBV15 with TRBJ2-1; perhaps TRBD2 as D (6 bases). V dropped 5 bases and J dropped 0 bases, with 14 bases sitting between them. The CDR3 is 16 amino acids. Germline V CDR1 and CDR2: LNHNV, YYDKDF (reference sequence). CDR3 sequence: CATSPSGSSSYNEQFF. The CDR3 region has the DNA TGTGCCACCAGCCCGAGCGGGTCCAGCTCCTACAATGAGCAGTTCTTC.

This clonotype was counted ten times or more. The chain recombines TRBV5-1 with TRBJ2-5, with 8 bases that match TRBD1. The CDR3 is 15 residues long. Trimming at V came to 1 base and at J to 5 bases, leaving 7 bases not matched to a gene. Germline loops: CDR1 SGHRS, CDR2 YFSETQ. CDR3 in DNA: TGCGCCAGCAGCTTGTCCTCAGGGGGCGGGGAGACCCAGTACTTC. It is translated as CASSLSSGGGETQYF.

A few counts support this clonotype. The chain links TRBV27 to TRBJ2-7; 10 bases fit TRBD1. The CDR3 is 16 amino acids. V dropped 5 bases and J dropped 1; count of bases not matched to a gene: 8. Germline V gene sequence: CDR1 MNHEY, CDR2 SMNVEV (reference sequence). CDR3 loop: CASSLDRGSLSYEQYF. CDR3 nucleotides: TGTGCCAGCAGTCTGGACAGGGGGTCGCTTTCCTACGAGCAGTACTTC.

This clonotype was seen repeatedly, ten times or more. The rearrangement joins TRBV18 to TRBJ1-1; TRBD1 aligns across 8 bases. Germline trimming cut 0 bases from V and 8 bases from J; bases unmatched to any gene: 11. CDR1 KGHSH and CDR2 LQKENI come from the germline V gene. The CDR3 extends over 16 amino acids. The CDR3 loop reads CASSPPTRGQRGEAFF. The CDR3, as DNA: TGTGCCAGCTCACCACCGACCAGGGGGCAAAGAGGAGAAGCTTTCTTT.

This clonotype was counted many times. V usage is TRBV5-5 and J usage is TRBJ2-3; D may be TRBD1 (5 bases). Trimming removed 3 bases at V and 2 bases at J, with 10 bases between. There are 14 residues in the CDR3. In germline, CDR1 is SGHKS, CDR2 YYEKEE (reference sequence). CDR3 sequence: CASSSAGHTDTQYF. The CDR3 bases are TGTGCCAGCAGCTCCGCAGGGCACACAGATACGCAGTATTTT.